The 27 T cell receptor beta chains below come from one sample, sequenced in a study of T cells in Graves' hyperthyroidism and ophthalmopathy. RNA transcripts served as the template for amplifying TCR beta CDR3 regions. In the first-round RT-PCR of the TCR CDR3, the HTBI primer set was used. TCRdb called the multiplex PCR reads again in MiXCR, with one record for every CDR3 protein. The table includes roughly 580,000 distinct CDR3 sequences, roughly 14% detected once. Sample: blood. Receptor source: a woman under 40 with Graves' hyperthyroidism that later progressed to Graves' ophthalmopathy.

Turning to this clonotype: This clone may be a read error of a much larger clone one base away. The chain joins TRBV20-1 to TRBJ2-7; 7 nucleotides agree with TRBD2. The junction had 6 bases not matched to a gene; V was cut back by 7 bases and J by 3 bases. The germline V gene has CDR1 DFQATT and CDR2 SNEGSKA (reference sequence). This CDR3 is built from 12 residues. CDR3 amino acids: CSGGLYFYEQYF. The CDR3 DNA reads TGCAGTGGGGGACTATACTTCTACGAGCAGTACTTC.

This clonotype was recorded at least ten times. This rearrangement joins TRBV25-1 to TRBJ2-1; 7 nucleotides agree with TRBD2. This CDR3 comprises 13 residues. With V trimmed by 7 bases and J by 8 bases, 8 bases remained unmatched. CDR1 is MGHDK, CDR2 SYGVNS, per germline. The CDR3 reads CASTFGGGDEQFF. CDR3 coding DNA: TGTGCCAGCACCTTTGGGGGGGGGGATGAGCAGTTCTTC. The complete variable domain, with remaining parts taken from reference TRBV25-1 and TRBJ2-1, reads EADIYQTPRYLVIGTGKKITLECSQTMGHDKMYWYQQDPGMELHLIHYSYGVNSTEKGDLSSESTVSRIRTEHFPLTLESARPSHTSQYLCASTFGGGDEQFFGPGTRLTVL.

This clonotype was seen many times. The J gene is TRBJ2-1, the V gene TRBV5-1, with 8 bases lining up with TRBD2. V lost 0 bases, J lost 7 bases, and 12 bases stayed unmatched. The CDR3 has 17 residues. Germline V gene sequence: CDR1 SGHRS, CDR2 YFSETQ. The chain's CDR3 is CASSLGLGLVGGNEQFF. CDR3 in DNA: TGCGCCAGCAGCTTGGGCCTGGGACTAGTAGGCGGTAATGAGCAGTTCTTC.

In this sample, this clonotype turned up many times. The chain carries TRBV6-2 or TRBV6-3 and TRBJ2-3; 10 bases line up with TRBD2. CDR1 and CDR2 from the germline V gene are MNHEY and SVGEGT. CDR3 length: 17 residues. Trimming took 0 bases from V and 1 from J; bases not matched to a gene: 4. The CDR3 is CASSYSTSGYRTDTQYF. DNA for the CDR3: TGTGCCAGCAGTTACTCGACTAGCGGGTATCGCACAGATACGCAGTATTTT.

This clonotype appeared many times. The V gene is TRBV11-2, the J gene TRBJ2-3, with D uncertain. The CDR3 totals 17 residues. Germline lookup yields CDR1 SGHAT and CDR2 FQNNGV. V lost 1 base and J 1 base, leaving 15 bases between the germline ends. The CDR3 sequence is CASSLGTFSLGTDTQYF. CDR3 DNA: TGTGCCAGCAGCTTAGGGACCTTCTCGTTAGGCACAGATACGCAGTATTTT.

This chain uses TRBV25-1 with TRBJ1-6; possibly TRBD1 for D (6 bases). The germline V gene has CDR1 MGHDK and CDR2 SYGVNS. CDR3 length: 15 amino acids. Trimming took 6 bases from V and 9 from J, leaving 18 bases between them. The CDR3 DNA reads as TGTGCCAGCAGAGACCCCGGGACAAGATCTTCACCCCTCCACTTT. Amino acids: CASRDPGTRSSPLHF.

This clonotype came up many times. The CDR3 coding sequence is TGCAGTGCTAGTTCCCGGGGGAGCGGAAACACCATATATTTT. Translation: CSASSRGSGNTIYF. This chain connects TRBV20-1 to TRBJ1-3, with D perhaps TRBD1 (5 bases). Germline assignment: CDR1 DFQATT and CDR2 SNEGSKA (reference sequence). The CDR3 consists of 14 residues. V was trimmed by 3 bases and J by 4 bases, leaving 13 bases between them.

This clonotype was detected a few times. The chain links TRBV7-2 to TRBJ2-2, with TRBD1 matching 12 bases. Germline CDR1 and CDR2: SGHTA and FQGNSA. Trimming cost V 1 base and J 8 bases; bases outside gene matches: 8. The CDR3 has 17 amino acids. The CDR3, as DNA: TGTGCCAGCAGCTTAGAAGGGACAGGGGGCGCCGGTGGGGAGCTGTTTTTT. Amino acids: CASSLEGTGGAGGELFF.

The chain has TRBV6-6 and TRBJ1-6; D remains ambiguous. V lost 0 bases to trimming and J lost 10 bases, with 10 bases between them. The CDR3 has 14 residues. Per germline, CDR1 MNHNY and CDR2 SVGAGI (reference sequence). As DNA, the CDR3 is TGTGCCAGCAGTTACTCGGTCCCTAACTCACCCCTCCACTTT. Protein sequence: CASSYSVPNSPLHF.

In its sample, this clonotype was seen many times. The rearrangement links TRBV3-1 to TRBJ2-2; tentatively, D is TRBD2 (6 bases). V shed 8 bases and J shed 3 bases, with 10 bases lying between them. Germline values: CDR1 LGHDT, CDR2 YNNKEL (reference sequence). The CDR3 has 13 amino acids. The CDR3 DNA reads TGTGCCAGCCAGGGACTTTACACCGGGGAGCTGTTTTTT. Residues: CASQGLYTGELFF.

V is TRBV19 and J is TRBJ2-1, with D possibly called TRBD1 or TRBD2 (5 bases each). CDR3 length: 14 residues. The germline V and J ends were trimmed by 9 bases and 7 bases, with 19 bases remaining between them. Germline V lookup: CDR1 LNHDA, CDR2 SQIVND (reference sequence). The chain's CDR3 is CASKRESWGNEQFF. The CDR3 DNA is TGTGCCAGCAAAAGGGAGTCCTGGGGGAATGAGCAGTTCTTC.

With respect to this clonotype: Possible read error: a much larger clone is one base away. The V and J genes are TRBV7-9 and TRBJ1-3; D not resolved. Germline CDR1 and CDR2: SEHNR and FQNEAQ (reference sequence). The CDR3 covers 15 residues. The V gene lost 5 bases and the J gene lost 5 bases, with 16 bases spanning the gap. The CDR3 DNA reads TGTGCCAGCAGCAACCCCGGGGTGGGCAGAAACACCATATATTTT. It is translated as CASSNPGVGRNTIYF.

This chain connects TRBV25-1 to TRBJ1-4, with 9 bases lining up with TRBD1. From germline, CDR1 is MGHDK and CDR2 SYGVNS. V trimming: 1 base; J trimming: 7 bases; junction bases outside the gene matches: 4. The CDR3 loop spans 15 amino acids. As DNA, the CDR3 is TGTGCCAGCAGTGAATTTGGGACAGGGAGTGAAAAACTGTTTTTT. It specifies CASSEFGTGSEKLFF.

This clonotype was counted ten times or more. The genes are TRBV19 and TRBJ1-2; D is uncertain. The ends were cut back, 7 bases at V and 1 base at J, with 10 bases in the middle. Germline V gene data show CDR1 as LNHDA and CDR2 as SQIVND (reference sequence). This CDR3 has 13 amino acids. CDR3 loop: CASTREINYGYTF. The CDR3 DNA follows: TGTGCCAGTACAAGGGAGATTAACTATGGCTACACCTTC.

This clonotype was detected a few times. V is TRBV20-1 and J is TRBJ2-2, with D tentatively TRBD2 (6 bases). Trimming took off 4 bases at V and 5 bases at J, with 17 bases between the two ends. Germline V lookup: CDR1 DFQATT, CDR2 SNEGSKA (reference sequence). There are 15 residues in the CDR3. CDR3 sequence reads: CSANLAGPGTGELFF. The CDR3 bases are TGCAGTGCTAATCTTGCGGGGCCTGGGACCGGGGAGCTGTTTTTT.

In its sample, this clonotype was seen many times. The chain combines TRBV5-6 with TRBJ1-4; the D is unclear. The CDR3 totals 14 residues. The germline CDR1 and CDR2 sequences are SGHDT and YYEEEE. V was trimmed by 4 bases and J by 8 bases, leaving 15 bases between them. In nucleotides, the CDR3 is TGTGCCAGCAGCCGGGGAGCCCTAGGAGAAAAACTGTTTTTT. It specifies CASSRGALGEKLFF.

To note about this clonotype: At one of its ends the junction is not consistent with the germline gene, which may arise from a read error. The chain has TRBV7-9 and TRBJ1-1, with a tentative D call TRBD1 (6 bases). The CDR3 loop spans 15 amino acids. Germline V lookup: CDR1 SEHNR, CDR2 FQNEAQ (reference sequence). CDR3: CASSLEDSPFPRAFF. The CDR3 bases are TGCGCCAGCAGCTTAGAGGACAGTCCTTTCCCGCGGGCTTTCTTT.

This clonotype showed up many times. The V gene is TRBV11-2, the J gene TRBJ2-5; D might be TRBD1 (6 bases). This CDR3 has 13 amino acids. Germline CDR1 and CDR2: SGHAT and FQNNGV. V lost 7 bases and J lost 4, with 13 bases in between. As DNA, the CDR3 is TGTGCCAGCAACCCGACAGGCCGAGAGACCCAGTACTTC. It translates to CASNPTGRETQYF. The whole variable domain, remainder taken from reference TRBV11-2 and TRBJ2-5, is EAGVAQSPRYKIIEKRQSVAFWCNPISGHATLYWYQQILGQGPKLLIQFQNNGVVDDSQLPKDRFSAERLKGVDSTLKIQPAKLEDSAVYLCASNPTGRETQYFGPGTRLLVL.

Many counts were recorded for this clonotype. V usage is TRBV5-1 and J usage is TRBJ2-7; 11 nucleotides match TRBD2. This CDR3 is 15 amino acids long. Germline V gene data show CDR1 as SGHRS and CDR2 as YFSETQ. The V and J ends lost 5 bases and 2 bases, in that order; junction bases with no gene match: 6. CDR3 amino acids: CASSPTSGSAYEQYF. The CDR3 coding sequence is TGCGCCAGCAGTCCAACTAGCGGGAGTGCCTACGAGCAGTACTTC.

A note on this clonotype: A read error is possible here, since a much larger clone lies one base away. The rearrangement links TRBV7-9 to TRBJ2-1; tentatively, D is TRBD2 (5 bases). CDR1 and CDR2 (germline): SEHNR, FQNEAQ (reference sequence). The CDR3 runs 16 residues. CDR3 in amino acids: CASSGPVAGSYNVQFF. The DNA of the CDR3 is TGTGCCAGCAGCGGCCCAGTTGCGGGCTCCTACAATGTGCAGTTCTTC.

This clonotype was observed once. CDR3 coding DNA: TGCAGTGCTAGACAGGGCGGCACCGGGGAGCTGTTTTTT. It codes for CSARQGGTGELFF. The chain combines TRBV20-1 with TRBJ2-2, with TRBD1 as a possible D gene (5 bases). CDR3 length equals 13 residues. Germline V gene lookup returns CDR1 DFQATT and CDR2 SNEGSKA (reference sequence). The V and J ends lost 2 bases and 4 bases respectively, with 8 bases between them.

The chain couples TRBV20-1 to TRBJ1-5, with 7 bases matching TRBD1. J lost 2 bases, V lost 6 bases, and 4 bases had no gene match. Germline CDR1 is DFQATT and CDR2 is SNEGSKA (reference sequence). This CDR3 comprises 13 residues. The chain's CDR3 is CSAQGVGNQPQHF. The CDR3 nucleotides are TGCAGTGCGCAGGGGGTCGGCAATCAGCCCCAGCATTTT.

This clonotype was seen ten or more times. V and J are TRBV3-1 and TRBJ2-5; 10 nucleotides match TRBD2. Germline CDR1 is LGHDT and CDR2 is YNNKEL (reference sequence). J was trimmed by 1 base and V by 4 bases; bases with no gene match: 3. CDR3 length equals 15 residues. Written as DNA, the CDR3 is TGTGCCAGCAGCCTAGCGGGAGGTCCCCAAGAGACCCAGTACTTC. As protein: CASSLAGGPQETQYF.

In its sample, this clonotype was seen a few times. The chain employs TRBV3-1 and TRBJ1-2; perhaps TRBD1 as D (6 bases). Germline lookup yields CDR1 LGHDT and CDR2 YNNKEL (reference sequence). The CDR3 sequence is 14 residues long. The V end lost 1 base, the J end lost 2 bases, and 8 bases lay between the germline ends. This CDR3 is CASSQGTVNYGYTF. The CDR3 DNA follows: TGTGCCAGCAGCCAAGGGACAGTAAACTATGGCTACACCTTC.

This clonotype was detected ten times or more. The rearrangement uses TRBV27 and TRBJ2-3; D is possibly TRBD2 (7 bases). The CDR3 loop spans 13 amino acids. The V gene lost 5 bases and the J gene lost 9 bases, with 15 bases spanning the gap. Germline V CDR1 and CDR2: MNHEY, SMNVEV (reference sequence). The CDR3 nucleotides are TGTGCCAGCAGTCTCACGGGGGGCGGAACGCAGTATTTT. Translation gives CASSLTGGGTQYF.

This clonotype appeared many times. This rearrangement joins TRBV29-1 to TRBJ2-3; 8 bases fit TRBD2. Per the germline V gene, CDR1 is SQVTM and CDR2 is ANQGSEA. Unmatched junction bases numbered 13, after V lost 8 bases and J lost 0 bases. This CDR3 comprises 16 residues. For the CDR3, the DNA is TGCAGCATCGAGGGAAGACTAGCGACTAGCACAGATACGCAGTATTTT. This codes for CSIEGRLATSTDTQYF.

To note about this clonotype: A much larger clone sits a single nucleotide away, making a read error possible. V usage is TRBV11-2 and J usage is TRBJ2-7; D may be TRBD1 or TRBD2 (5 bases each). The CDR3 has 15 amino acids. The V gene's germline CDR1 is SGHAT and CDR2 FQNNGV. The CDR3 DNA is TGTGCCAGCCGCTTAGGGACGGGGAGCTCCTACGAGCAGTACTTC. This codes for CASRLGTGSSYEQYF.